This TCR beta chain appears in the sequencing data of a study of STAT5B mutations in CD4+ large granular lymphocyte leukemia. This CDR3 contains 13 residues. CDR1 SGHVS and CDR2 FQNEAQ come from the germline V gene. V dropped 5 bases and J dropped 5; count of bases not matched to a gene: 4. The assay was run at survey level. Only in-frame clones appear in the TCRdb table, and some are missing; sequencing was by immunoSEQ multiplex PCR. The data contain some 28,000 clones, 65% to 75% of them singletons. The chain couples TRBV7-8 to TRBJ2-5, with 8 positions matching TRBD2. This receptor was identified in a human donor in good health. Source material: CD4+ T cells from blood buffy coats. In DNA form, the CDR3 reads TGTGCCAGCAGCATCCGACTAGCGGAGACCCAGTACTTC. This gives the protein CASSIRLAETQYF.